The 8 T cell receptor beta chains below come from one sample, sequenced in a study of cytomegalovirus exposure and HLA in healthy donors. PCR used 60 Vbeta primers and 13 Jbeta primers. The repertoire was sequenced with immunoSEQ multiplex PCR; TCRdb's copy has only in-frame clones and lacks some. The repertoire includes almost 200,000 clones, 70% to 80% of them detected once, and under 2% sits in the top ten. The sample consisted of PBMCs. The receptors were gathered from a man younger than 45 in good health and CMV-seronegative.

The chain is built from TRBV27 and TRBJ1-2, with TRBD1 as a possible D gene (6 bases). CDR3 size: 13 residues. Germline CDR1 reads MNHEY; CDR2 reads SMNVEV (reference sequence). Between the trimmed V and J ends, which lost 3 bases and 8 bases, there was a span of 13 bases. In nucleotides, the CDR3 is TGTGCCAGCAGTTTGCAGGGGTTGGGCGGCTACACCTTC. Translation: CASSLQGLGGYTF.

CDR3 nucleotides: TGCGCCAGCAGCCCGCAGGACTTTGCCTACGAGCAGTACTTC. It translates to CASSPQDFAYEQYF. The J gene is TRBJ2-7, the V gene TRBV5-1, with D possibly TRBD2 on 5 matching bases. The germline gives CDR1 SGHRS, CDR2 YFSETQ. This CDR3 region has 14 residues. The ends were cut back, 4 bases at V and 2 bases at J, with 13 bases in the middle. Combining the CDR3 with reference TRBV5-1 and TRBJ2-7 gives the whole variable domain KAGVTQTPRYLIKTRGQQVTLSCSPISGHRSVSWYQQTPGQGLQFLFEYFSETQRNKGNFPGRFSGRQFSNSRSEMNVSTLELGDSALYLCASSPQDFAYEQYFGPGTRLTVT.

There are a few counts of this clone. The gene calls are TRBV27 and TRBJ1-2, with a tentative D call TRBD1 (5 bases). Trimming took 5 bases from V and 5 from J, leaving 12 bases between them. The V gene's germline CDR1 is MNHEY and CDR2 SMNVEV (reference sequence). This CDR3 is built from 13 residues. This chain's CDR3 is CASSGQSEYGYTF. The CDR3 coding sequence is TGTGCCAGCAGTGGACAATCAGAGTATGGCTACACCTTC.

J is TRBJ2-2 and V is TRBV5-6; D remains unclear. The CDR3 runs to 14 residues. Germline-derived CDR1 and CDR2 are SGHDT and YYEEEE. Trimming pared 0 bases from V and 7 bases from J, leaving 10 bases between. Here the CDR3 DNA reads TGTGCCAGCAGCTTGGGCCAGTCGGGCGGGGAGCTGTTTTTT. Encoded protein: CASSLGQSGGELFF.

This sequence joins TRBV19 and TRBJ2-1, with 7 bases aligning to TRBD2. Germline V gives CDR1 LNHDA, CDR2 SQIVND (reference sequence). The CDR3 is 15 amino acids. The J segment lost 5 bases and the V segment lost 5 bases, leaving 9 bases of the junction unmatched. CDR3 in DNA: TGTGCCAGTAGTTGGGGCGGGGGAAGAAACAATGAGCAGTTCTTC. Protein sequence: CASSWGGGRNNEQFF. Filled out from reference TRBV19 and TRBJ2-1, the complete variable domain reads DGGITQSPKYLFRKEGQNVTLSCEQNLNHDAMYWYRQDPGQGLRLIYYSQIVNDFQKGDIAEGYSVSREKKESFPLTVTSAQKNPTAFYLCASSWGGGRNNEQFFGPGTRLTVL.

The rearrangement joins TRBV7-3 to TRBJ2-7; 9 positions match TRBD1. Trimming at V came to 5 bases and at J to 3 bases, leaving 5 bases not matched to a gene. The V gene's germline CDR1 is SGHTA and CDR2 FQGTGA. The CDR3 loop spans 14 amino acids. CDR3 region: CASSPQGAVYEQYF. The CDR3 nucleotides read TGTGCCAGCAGCCCACAGGGGGCGGTCTACGAGCAGTACTTC.

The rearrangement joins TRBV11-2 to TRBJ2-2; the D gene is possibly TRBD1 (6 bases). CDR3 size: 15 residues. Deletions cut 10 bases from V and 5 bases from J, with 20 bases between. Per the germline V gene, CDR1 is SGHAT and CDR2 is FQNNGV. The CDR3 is CATKGDRMGTGELFF. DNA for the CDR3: TGTGCCACCAAAGGCGACAGGATGGGAACCGGGGAGCTGTTTTTT.

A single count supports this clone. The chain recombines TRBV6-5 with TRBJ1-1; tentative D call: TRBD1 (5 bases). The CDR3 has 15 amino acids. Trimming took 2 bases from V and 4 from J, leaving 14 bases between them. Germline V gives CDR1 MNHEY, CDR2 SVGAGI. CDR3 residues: CASSYRGEGSTEAFF. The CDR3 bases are TGTGCCAGCAGTTACCGGGGGGAAGGAAGCACTGAAGCTTTCTTT.